These T cell receptor beta chains were read from a single sample in a study of early T cells in non-severe SARS-CoV-2 infection. MiXCR, run by TCRdb on the 5' RACE reads, gives a single entry per CDR3 protein. The sample consists of 70,000 or so distinct CDR3 sequences, 9% to 15% of them appearing once. Sequenced sample: whole blood. These receptors all stem from an adult who was a healthcare worker with PCR-confirmed SARS-CoV-2 infection or an uninfected control (not recorded which). Each CDR3 is given with its conserved first and last residue. A D gene is named only where the DNA matches it firmly. Size tells how often a clone was seen (once, few, many) or the class of an expanded clone, and some rows leave it out.

size	J	D	V	DNA	CDR3
few	TRBJ2-1	.	TRBV5-1	TGCGCCAGCAGCTTGGGGCCCTTCGAAAATGAGCAGTTCTTC	CASSLGPFENEQFF
few	TRBJ1-1	.	TRBV5-4	TGTGCCAGCAGCTTGCCGTCCAGGGACACTGAAGCTTTCTTT	CASSLPSRDTEAFF
.	TRBJ2-2	.	TRBV5-6	TGTGCCAGCAGCTTCCAGCTGTTTTTT	CASSFQLFF
.	TRBJ2-7	.	TRBV14	TGTGCCAGCAGCCAAGATCGGGCCGATGAGCAGTACTTC	CASSQDRADEQYF
.	TRBJ1-1	.	TRBV2	TGTGCCAGCAGTGAAATATGGGGGGTCCTCGAAGCTTTCTTT	CASSEIWGVLEAFF
.	TRBJ1-4	TRBD1	TRBV16	TGTGCCAGCCGGCCTCCCCAGGGGGTTAATGAAAAACTGTTTTTT	CASRPPQGVNEKLFF
few	TRBJ2-1	.	TRBV29-1	TGCAGCGTTGCCTACCCCTACAATGAGCAGTTCTTC	CSVAYPYNEQFF
few	TRBJ1-5	.	TRBV30	TGTGCCTGCCTGGGGGGAATAGATCAGCCCCAGCATTTT	CACLGGIDQPQHF
.	TRBJ1-2	.	TRBV6-5	TGTGCCAGCAGTTACCACAGGGTCGACGGCTACACCTTC	CASSYHRVDGYTF
few	TRBJ1-6	.	TRBV5-1	TGCGCCAGCAGTCACTCGGGGGCGGGTTCACCCCTCCACTTT	CASSHSGAGSPLHF
many	TRBJ2-3	.	TRBV5-1	TGCGCCAGCAGCGCGGACTCGTCAGATACGCAGTATTTT	CASSADSSDTQYF
few	TRBJ2-4	TRBD2	TRBV7-8	TGTGCCAGCACCGACCGTGGCGGGGGGCGTGGTGCCAAAAACATTCAGTACTTC	CASTDRGGGRGAKNIQYF
many	TRBJ2-3	TRBD2	TRBV27	TGTGCCAGCACCCTCCGCGGGGGGGCCGTCGATACGCAGTATTTT	CASTLRGGAVDTQYF
many	TRBJ1-2	.	TRBV6-5	TGTGCCAGCAGTTACCCCCCCAGCTACGGATATGGCTACACCTTC	CASSYPPSYGYGYTF
many	TRBJ1-2	.	TRBV12-3/TRBV12-4	TGTGCCAGCAGTTCTCGCGGGGGAGGCTACACCTTC	CASSSRGGGYTF
many	TRBJ2-7	.	TRBV20-1	TGCAGTGCTAGTGACAGTTCCTACGAGCAGTACTTC	CSASDSSYEQYF
few	TRBJ2-2	.	TRBV6-4	TGTGCCAGCAGTGAGAACACCGGGGAGCTGTTTTTT	CASSENTGELFF
many	TRBJ2-7	TRBD1	TRBV2	TGTGCCAGCAGGCTCAACAGGGGAGTGTCCTACGAGCAGTACTTC	CASRLNRGVSYEQYF
many	TRBJ1-5	.	TRBV4-3	TGCGCCAGCAGCCAAGTGAGGAATCAGCCCCAGCATTTT	CASSQVRNQPQHF
many	TRBJ1-6	.	TRBV28	TGTGCCAGCAGTTCCCGAGCCTATAATTCACCCCTCCACTTT	CASSSRAYNSPLHF
.	TRBJ1-5	.	TRBV6-4	TGTGCCAGCCGGCGCAGGGGCAAGGATAGCAATCAGCCCCAGCATTTT	CASRRRGKDSNQPQHF
.	TRBJ1-2	.	TRBV2	TGTGCCAGCAGTGAAGGAGGCTATGGCTACACCTTC	CASSEGGYGYTF
few	TRBJ2-2	.	TRBV20-1	TGCAGCGCCCTATCTCAGGTGAACACCGGGGAGCTGTTTTTT	CSALSQVNTGELFF
few	TRBJ1-1	.	TRBV10-1	TGCGCCAGCAGTGACGGGTACAGAGCTTTCTTT	CASSDGYRAFF
.	TRBJ2-3	TRBD2	TRBV20-1	TGCAGTGCCCAAAGCGGGGGGGTTGCAGATACGCAGTATTTT	CSAQSGGVADTQYF
many	TRBJ2-3	.	TRBV6-4	TGTGCCAGCAGTAACCGAGCCCAGGGGTCGGATACGCAGTATTTT	CASSNRAQGSDTQYF
few	TRBJ2-1	TRBD1	TRBV20-1	TGCAGTGCACGTGACAGGGGAGACTACAATGAGCAGTTCTTC	CSARDRGDYNEQFF
few	TRBJ2-3	.	TRBV7-2	TGTGCCAGCAGCGGGGGCTGGATGGATACGCAGTATTTT	CASSGGWMDTQYF
few	TRBJ2-6	.	TRBV5-5	TGTGCCAGCAGCTTGATTAGCTCTGGGGCCAACGTCCTGACTTTT	CASSLISSGANVLTF
many	TRBJ2-1	.	TRBV19	TGTGCCAGTAGTGGACAGTTTAATGAGCAGTTCTTC	CASSGQFNEQFF
many	TRBJ2-7	.	TRBV7-9	TGTGCCAGCGGGCTTTTAGGGGAGCAGTACTTC	CASGLLGEQYF
.	TRBJ2-7	.	TRBV29-1	TGCAGCGTCTCGAGACCGGGACAATTGTTCTACGAGCAGTACTTC	CSVSRPGQLFYEQYF
few	TRBJ2-4	.	TRBV15	TGTGCCACCAGCAGAGATACCCAAAACATTCAGTACTTC	CATSRDTQNIQYF
.	TRBJ2-1	.	TRBV7-8	TGTGCCAGCAGCCCGGGGTTCGTCTACAATGAGCAGTTCTTC	CASSPGFVYNEQFF
.	TRBJ2-1	TRBD1	TRBV7-2	TGTGCCAGCAGCTTTCGGACAGGGTACAATGAGCAGTTCTTC	CASSFRTGYNEQFF
few	TRBJ1-5	.	TRBV6-6	TGTGCCAGCACCGGGCCGAATCAGCCCCAGCATTTT	CASTGPNQPQHF
.	TRBJ1-2	TRBD1	TRBV6-6	TGTGCCAGCACCATGGGGACAGGAGACCTCTATGGCTACACCTTC	CASTMGTGDLYGYTF